The sample holds a few counts of the clone carrying this T cell receptor (beta chain). Its antigen is unknown. The J segment lost 3 bases and the V segment lost 6 bases, leaving 13 bases of the junction unmatched. CDR3 length: 16 amino acids. The data were obtained in a study of T-cell memory formation after mild COVID-19. Findings and caveats of the study: Specificity for SARS-CoV-2 was not confirmed among the second-wave clones peaking on day 37.

One entry per CDR3 protein results from TCRdb running MiXCR on the 5' RACE reads. The table lists 350,000 to 500,000 distinct CDR3 sequences, 18% of them singletons. Sequences were obtained from PBMCs or a T cell subset sorted from them (not recorded which). The rearrangement joins TRBV12-3 or TRBV12-4 to TRBJ2-7, with TRBD1 matching over 8 bases. This clonotype was sampled from a man aged 18 to 30 who had mild COVID-19 (a few samples of this study predate the infection). Cell type and time point are not known. The CDR3 loop reads CASREEGSGGGYEQYF. CDR3 DNA sequence: TGTGCCAGCAGGGAGGAAGGATCAGGGGGCGGCTACGAGCAGTACTTC.